This paragraph covers one T cell receptor (beta chain) sequence. Deep was the level at which the assay was run. Every immunoSEQ plate was one replicate of a subset's evenly spread DNA. Methods used by the authors: Owing to the provision of junction-only sequences devoid of quality scores by immunoSEQ, filtering differed. Here immunoSEQ multiplex PCR was the method, and the copy in TCRdb shows in-frame clones only, minus some. V, J and clone size were drawn from that table, and D and trimming were deduced from the DNA. Altogether over 2,000,000 clones are present, about 94% being singletons, with the ten largest covering less than 2%. Naive CD8 cells were CD45RO-negative, positively selected for CCR7, excluding terminally differentiated effector memory CD45RA+ cells. This sample was included in a study of shared clonotypes between healthy human individuals. Background on the study: Donors had three CD4 naive, three CD4 memory, two CD8 naive and one CD8 memory plate apiece.

The CDR3 is 14 amino acids. From germline, CDR1 is GTSNPN and CDR2 SVGIG (reference sequence). The V and J ends lost 2 bases and 6 bases, in that order; junction bases with no gene match: 7. Sequenced input: naive CD8+ T cells from PBMCs. This chain joins TRBV30 and TRBJ1-5, with 7 bases identical to TRBD1. The receptor was isolated from a man aged 18 to 29 in good health. Some clones in this sample may be carry-over from other donors' samples. For the CDR3, the DNA is TGTGCCTGGAGTAAAGAAGGGGGCCGTCAGCCCCAGCATTTT. Translating gives CAWSKEGGRQPQHF.